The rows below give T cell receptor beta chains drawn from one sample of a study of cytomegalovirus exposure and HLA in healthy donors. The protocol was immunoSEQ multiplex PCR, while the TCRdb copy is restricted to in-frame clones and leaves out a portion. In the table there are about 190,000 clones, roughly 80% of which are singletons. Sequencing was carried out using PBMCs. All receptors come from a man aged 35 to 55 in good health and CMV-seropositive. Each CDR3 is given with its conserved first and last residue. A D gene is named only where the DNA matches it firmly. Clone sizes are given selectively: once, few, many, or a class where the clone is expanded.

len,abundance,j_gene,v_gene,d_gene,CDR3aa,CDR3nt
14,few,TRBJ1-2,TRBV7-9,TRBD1,CASSLGQGSNGYTF,TGTGCCAGCAGCTTGGGACAGGGTTCTAATGGCTACACCTTC
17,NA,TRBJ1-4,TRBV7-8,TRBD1,CASSLVRTGGAGEKLFF,TGTGCCAGCAGCTTAGTAAGGACAGGGGGCGCGGGTGAAAAACTGTTTTTT
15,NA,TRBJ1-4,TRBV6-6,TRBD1,CASTSDRATNEKLFF,TGTGCCAGCACCTCGGACAGGGCAACTAATGAAAAACTGTTTTTT
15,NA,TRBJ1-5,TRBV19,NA,CASSRDFNSNQPQHF,TGTGCCAGTAGTAGAGACTTTAATAGCAATCAGCCCCAGCATTTT
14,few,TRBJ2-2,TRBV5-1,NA,CASSLNGNTGELFF,TGCGCCAGCAGCTTGAACGGGAACACCGGGGAGCTGTTTTTT
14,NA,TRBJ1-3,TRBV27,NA,CASSLSPVGNTIYF,TGTGCCAGCAGTTTATCCCCGGTTGGAAACACCATATATTTT
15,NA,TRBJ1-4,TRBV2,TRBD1,CASSPDRGRVEKLFF,TGTGCCAGCAGTCCGGACAGGGGGCGGGTTGAAAAACTGTTTTTT
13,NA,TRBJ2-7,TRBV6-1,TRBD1,CASSVGQTYEQYF,TGTGCCAGCAGTGTGGGACAGACCTACGAGCAGTACTTC
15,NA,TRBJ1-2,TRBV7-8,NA,CASSSGHSDTYGYTF,TGTGCCAGCAGCTCTGGACATTCGGATACCTATGGCTACACCTTC
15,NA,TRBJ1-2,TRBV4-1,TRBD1,CASSQSTGESAGYTF,TGCGCCAGCAGCCAGTCGACAGGGGAGTCGGCTGGCTACACCTTC
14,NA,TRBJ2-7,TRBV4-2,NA,CASSPRAGVYEQYF,TGTGCCAGCAGCCCCAGGGCAGGGGTCTACGAGCAGTACTTC
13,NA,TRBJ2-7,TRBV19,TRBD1,CASSIGTGGEQYF,TGTGCCAGTAGTATAGGGACAGGCGGCGAGCAGTACTTC
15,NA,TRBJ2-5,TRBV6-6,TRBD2,CASSYSAGGQKTQYF,TGTGCCAGCAGTTACTCGGCGGGGGGGCAGAAGACCCAGTACTTC
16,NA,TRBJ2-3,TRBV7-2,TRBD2,CASSRNSGASTDTQYF,TGTGCCAGCAGTCGTAATAGCGGGGCTAGCACAGATACGCAGTATTTT
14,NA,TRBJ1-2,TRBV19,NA,CASSMGQGNYGYTF,TGTGCCAGTAGTATGGGCCAGGGGAACTATGGCTACACCTTC
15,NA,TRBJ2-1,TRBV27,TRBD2,CASSLPGGGEDEQFF,TGTGCCAGCAGTTTACCTGGCGGGGGAGAGGATGAGCAGTTCTTC
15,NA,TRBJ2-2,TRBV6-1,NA,CASKREGGLTGELFF,TGTGCCAGCAAGAGAGAGGGGGGGTTGACCGGGGAGCTGTTTTTT
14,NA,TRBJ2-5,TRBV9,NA,CASSVGVQGETQYF,TGTGCCAGCAGCGTAGGGGTTCAGGGAGAGACCCAGTACTTC
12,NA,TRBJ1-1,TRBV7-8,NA,CASSINRLEAFF,TGTGCCAGCAGCATAAACAGGCTGGAGGCTTTCTTT
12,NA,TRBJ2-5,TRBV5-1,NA,CASSPQGETQYF,TGCGCCAGCAGCCCGCAGGGAGAGACCCAGTACTTC
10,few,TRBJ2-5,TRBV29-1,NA,CSAPGETQYF,TGCAGCGCCCCCGGGGAGACCCAGTACTTC
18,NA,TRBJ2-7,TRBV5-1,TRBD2,CASSLVDGGGANSYEQYF,TGCGCCAGCAGCCTTGTGGATGGCGGGGGGGCCAACTCCTACGAGCAGTACTTC
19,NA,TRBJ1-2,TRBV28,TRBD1,CASSSPLLTQGQGARGYTF,TGTGCCAGCAGTTCTCCCCTCCTCACCCAGGGACAGGGGGCGCGGGGCTACACCTTC
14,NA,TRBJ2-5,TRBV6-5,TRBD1,CASSDWTGRETQYF,TGTGCCAGCAGTGACTGGACAGGGCGGGAGACCCAGTACTTC
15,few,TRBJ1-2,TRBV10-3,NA,CAISDRGGEFNGYTF,TGTGCCATCAGTGATCGGGGGGGGGAGTTCAATGGCTACACCTTC
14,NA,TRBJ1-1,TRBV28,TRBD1,CASIPPGQGTEAFF,TGTGCCAGCATTCCTCCGGGACAGGGGACTGAAGCTTTCTTT
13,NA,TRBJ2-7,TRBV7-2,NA,CASSSRFSYEQYF,TGTGCCAGCAGCTCCCGATTCAGCTACGAGCAGTACTTC
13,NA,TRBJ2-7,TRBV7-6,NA,CASSLDSAYEQYF,TGTGCCAGCAGCCTGGACAGTGCCTACGAGCAGTACTTC
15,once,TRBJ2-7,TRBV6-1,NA,CASSADKFLFYEQYF,TGTGCCAGCAGTGCAGACAAGTTCTTATTCTACGAGCAGTACTTC
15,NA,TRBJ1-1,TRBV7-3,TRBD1,CASSRGQGGGTEAFF,TGTGCCAGCAGCCGGGGACAGGGGGGAGGGACTGAAGCTTTCTTT
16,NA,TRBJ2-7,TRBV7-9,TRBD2,CASSLGSSGSSYEQYF,TGTGCCAGCAGCTTAGGGTCTAGCGGGAGCTCCTACGAGCAGTACTTC
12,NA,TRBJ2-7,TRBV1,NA,CTNTGSSYEQYF,TGCACCAACACAGGGAGCTCCTACGAGCAGTACTTC
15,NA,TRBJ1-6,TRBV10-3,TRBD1,CAISESGTGNSPLHF,TGTGCCATCAGTGAGTCAGGGACAGGGAATTCACCCCTCCACTTT
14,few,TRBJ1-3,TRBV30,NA,CAWSGGPSGNTIYF,TGTGCCTGGAGTGGAGGGCCCTCTGGAAACACCATATATTTT
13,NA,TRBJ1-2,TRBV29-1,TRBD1,CSVRDRDNGGYTF,TGCAGCGTCAGAGACAGGGATAATGGGGGCTACACCTTC
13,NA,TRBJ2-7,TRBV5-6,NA,CASSPYRDGEQYF,TGTGCCAGCAGCCCATACAGGGATGGGGAGCAGTACTTC
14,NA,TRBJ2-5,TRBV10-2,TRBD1,CASSATGVGETQYF,TGCGCCAGCAGCGCAACAGGGGTCGGAGAGACCCAGTACTTC
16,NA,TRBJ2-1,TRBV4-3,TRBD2,CASSQEALAGGYEQFF,TGCGCCAGCAGCCAAGAGGCACTAGCGGGGGGGTATGAGCAGTTCTTC
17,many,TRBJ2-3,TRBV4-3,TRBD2,CASSQRTSGGGTDTQYF,TGCGCCAGCAGCCAACGGACTAGCGGGGGGGGGACAGATACGCAGTATTTT
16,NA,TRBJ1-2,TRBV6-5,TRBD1,CASSYSSIRGRAGYTF,TGTGCCAGCAGTTACTCGAGTATCAGGGGGCGAGCTGGCTACACCTTC
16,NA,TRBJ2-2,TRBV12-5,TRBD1,CASGWGRTGWSGELFF,TGTGCTAGTGGTTGGGGACGGACAGGGTGGAGCGGGGAGCTGTTTTTT
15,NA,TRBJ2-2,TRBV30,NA,CAWSRPSGEVGELFF,TGTGCCTGGAGCCGCCCTTCGGGGGAGGTCGGGGAGCTGTTTTTT
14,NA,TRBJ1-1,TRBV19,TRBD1,CASKTGGQNTEAFF,TGTGCCAGTAAAACAGGGGGTCAAAACACTGAAGCTTTCTTT
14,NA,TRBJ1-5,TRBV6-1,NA,CASNQASRNQPQHF,TGTGCCAGCAATCAGGCTTCTCGCAATCAGCCCCAGCATTTT
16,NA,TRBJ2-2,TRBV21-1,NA,CASSVWDRECTGELFF,TGTGCCAGCAGCGTCTGGGACAGGGAGTGCACCGGGGAGCTGTTTTTT
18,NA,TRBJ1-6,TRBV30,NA,CAWRGLRDPRSYNSPLHF,TGTGCCTGGAGGGGACTTCGGGACCCTCGGTCCTATAATTCACCCCTCCACTTT
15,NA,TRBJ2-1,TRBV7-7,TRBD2,CASSLAGGRSSEQFF,TGTGCTAGCAGTTTAGCGGGGGGGCGGTCCAGTGAGCAGTTCTTC
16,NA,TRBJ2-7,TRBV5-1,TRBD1,CASSLEPGQGRYEQYF,TGCGCCAGCAGCTTGGAACCGGGACAGGGTAGGTACGAGCAGTACTTC